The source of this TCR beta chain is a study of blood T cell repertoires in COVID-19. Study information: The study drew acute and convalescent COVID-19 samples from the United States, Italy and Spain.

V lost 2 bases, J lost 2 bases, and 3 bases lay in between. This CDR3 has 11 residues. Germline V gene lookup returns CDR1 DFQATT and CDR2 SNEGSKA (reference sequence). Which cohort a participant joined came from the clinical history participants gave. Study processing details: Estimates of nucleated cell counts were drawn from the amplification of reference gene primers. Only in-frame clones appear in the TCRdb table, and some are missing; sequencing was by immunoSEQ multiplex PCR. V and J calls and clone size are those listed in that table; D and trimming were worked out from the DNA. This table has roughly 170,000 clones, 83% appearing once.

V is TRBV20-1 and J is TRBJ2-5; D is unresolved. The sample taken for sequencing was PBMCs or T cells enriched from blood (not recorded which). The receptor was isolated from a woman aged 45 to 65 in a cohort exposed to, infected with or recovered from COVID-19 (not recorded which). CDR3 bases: TGCAGTGCTAGACAGCAAGAGACCCAGTACTTC. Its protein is CSARQQETQYF.